Below are 30 T cell receptor beta chains sequenced from a single sample in a study of OX40 agonist ivuxolimab in advanced cancers. Here immunoSEQ multiplex PCR was the method, and the copy in TCRdb shows in-frame clones only, minus some. The repertoire has just under 20,000 clones, around four fifths of them found once; the top ten carry roughly 11%. Source: CD4+ or CD8+ T cells sorted from blood, taken in a trial of the OX40 agonist ivuxolimab. Receptor source: an adult with an advanced solid tumor such as melanoma, head and neck, liver or kidney cancer.

V and J are TRBV27 and TRBJ2-7; D is perhaps TRBD1 or TRBD2 (6 bases each). Germline V gene lookup returns CDR1 MNHEY and CDR2 SMNVEV (reference sequence). The CDR3 runs 15 residues. V shed 6 bases and J shed 3 bases, with 18 bases lying between them. This CDR3 is CASSLRGRGGYEQYF. In DNA form, the CDR3 reads TGTGCCAGCAGCCTACGGGGGCGGGGAGGCTACGAGCAGTACTTC.

The CDR3 sequence: CASSHRYSGLAHDTHSGELFF. DNA of the CDR3: TGTGCCAGCAGCCATCGCTACTCGGGACTAGCGCACGATACGCACTCCGGGGAGCTGTTTTTT. The V call is TRBV4-2, the J call TRBJ2-2; 10 bases align to TRBD2. This CDR3 spans 21 amino acids. The V gene's germline CDR1 is LGHNA and CDR2 YNFKEQ. Trimming cost V 3 bases and J 6 bases; bases outside gene matches: 22.

By frequency in the sample, this clone is medium-sized. The V call is TRBV7-9, the J call TRBJ2-1; 10 bases map to TRBD2. From germline, CDR1 is SEHNR and CDR2 FQNEAQ (reference sequence). The CDR3 spans 15 residues. V was clipped by 8 bases and J by 6 bases; unmatched bases: 10. CDR3 residues: CASSLGKREGNEQFF. The CDR3 bases are TGTGCCAGCTCCTTAGGGAAGCGGGAGGGCAATGAGCAGTTCTTC.

The gene calls are TRBV27 and TRBJ1-5; unclear D gene. V was clipped by 3 bases and J by 3 bases, with 3 bases between them. This CDR3 contains 12 residues. Per germline, CDR1 MNHEY and CDR2 SMNVEV (reference sequence). The CDR3 loop is CASSFNNQPQHF. CDR3 bases: TGTGCCAGCAGTTTTAACAATCAGCCCCAGCATTTT.

V is TRBV5-4 and J is TRBJ2-5, with 7 positions matching TRBD1. Germline V lookup: CDR1 SGHNT, CDR2 YYREEE (reference sequence). This CDR3 has 19 residues. V dropped 4 bases and J dropped 2; count of bases not matched to a gene: 20. CDR3 protein: CASSPLGPGQPSQQETQYF. The CDR3 DNA sequence: TGTGCCAGCAGCCCGTTGGGACCGGGACAGCCATCCCAACAAGAGACCCAGTACTTC.

J is TRBJ2-4 and V is TRBV9, with 7 nucleotides matching TRBD2. J gave up 3 bases and V 4 bases, and 4 bases lay outside the gene matches. Germline V lookup: CDR1 SGDLS, CDR2 YYNGEE. This CDR3 is 14 amino acids long. CDR3 DNA sequence: TGTGCCAGCAGCCCAGGCGGGGGCAAAAACATTCAGTACTTC. Translation: CASSPGGGKNIQYF.

The chain combines TRBV29-1 with TRBJ2-6; 8 bases match TRBD1. Trimming removed 6 bases from V and 0 bases from J; junction bases left unmatched: 10. The CDR3 is made up of 17 amino acids. Germline assignment: CDR1 SQVTM and CDR2 ANQGSEA. The CDR3 region is CSVAGTGWTSGANVLTF. The CDR3 nucleotides are TGCAGCGTAGCCGGGACAGGTTGGACCTCTGGGGCCAACGTCCTGACTTTC.

This sequence joins TRBV5-6 and TRBJ2-5; D may be TRBD1 (6 bases). CDR1 and CDR2 (germline): SGHDT, YYEEEE. The CDR3 has 15 residues. V was clipped by 5 bases and J by 1 base, with 15 bases between them. For the CDR3, the DNA is TGTGCCAGCAGTCTCTCACAGGGACCCCAAGAGACCCAGTACTTC. It is translated as CASSLSQGPQETQYF. The whole variable domain, remainder taken from reference TRBV5-6 and TRBJ2-5, is DAGVTQSPTHLIKTRGQQVTLRCSPKSGHDTVSWYQQALGQGPQFIFQYYEEEERQRGNFPDRFSGHQFPNYSSELNVNALLLGDSALYLCASSLSQGPQETQYFGPGTRLLVL.

V is TRBV7-9 and J is TRBJ2-7; 10 positions agree with TRBD1. The ends lost 4 bases at V and 3 bases at J; junction bases unmatched: 6. Germline V lookup: CDR1 SEHNR, CDR2 FQNEAQ (reference sequence). This CDR3 is 15 amino acids long. The CDR3 nucleotides read TGTGCCAGCAGCTCACGGGACAGGGGTCTCTACGAGCAGTACTTC. It codes for CASSSRDRGLYEQYF.

The chain employs TRBV7-2 and TRBJ2-2; D not resolved. The CDR3 has 12 residues. CDR1 and CDR2 (germline): SGHTA, FQGNSA. V was cut by 2 bases and J by 2 bases, with 0 bases left in between. The CDR3 region is CASSLNTGELFF. The CDR3 nucleotides read TGTGCCAGCAGCTTAAACACCGGGGAGCTGTTTTTT.

The gene calls are TRBV10-1 and TRBJ2-7; D is possibly TRBD1 (6 bases). This CDR3 has 15 amino acids. Looked up from germline, CDR1 is WNHNN and CDR2 is SYGVQD (reference sequence). Trimming took off 2 bases at V and 5 bases at J, with 16 bases between the two ends. The CDR3 nucleotides read TGCGCCAGCAGTGAGACCCTACAGGGCATCCACGAGCAGTACTTC. The encoded protein is CASSETLQGIHEQYF.

This clone is categorized as medium-sized (0.01 to 0.1%). In nucleotides, the CDR3 is TGTGCCAGCAGTTACCTCGGAACTAGCGGCCCCACAGATACGCAGTATTTT. Its translation is CASSYLGTSGPTDTQYF. The V and J genes are TRBV7-9 and TRBJ2-3; TRBD2 aligns across 8 bases. The CDR3 loop spans 17 amino acids. Germline lookup yields CDR1 SEHNR and CDR2 FQNEAQ (reference sequence). With V trimmed by 6 bases and J by 2 bases, 13 bases remained unmatched.

This sequence joins TRBV29-1 and TRBJ2-1; no clear D. The CDR3 consists of 10 residues. Germline V gene data show CDR1 as SQVTM and CDR2 as ANQGSEA. The V end was cut by 4 bases, the J end by 8 bases, with 6 bases between. The DNA for the CDR3 is TGCAGCGTTGTGGTTTATGAGCAGTTCTTC. As protein: CSVVVYEQFF.

This sequence joins TRBV15 and TRBJ2-5; TRBD2 matches 9 bases. The J call is doubtful: the DNA matches TRBJ2-7 better. The germline gives CDR1 LNHNV, CDR2 YYDKDF (reference sequence). The CDR3 contains 18 residues. The CDR3 DNA is TGTGCCACCAGCCCCATGAGGGGGGCTAGCGGGACAACCTACGAGCAGTACTTC. Amino acids: CATSPMRGASGTTYEQYF.

The chain recombines TRBV27 with TRBJ2-7, with D possibly TRBD1 on 6 matching bases. Germline loops: CDR1 MNHEY, CDR2 SMNVEV (reference sequence). The CDR3 has 14 amino acids. V was pared by 5 bases and J by 3 bases, with 14 bases between. CDR3 protein: CASSVNRVRYEQYF. The DNA of the CDR3 is TGTGCCAGCAGTGTAAACAGGGTGCGCTACGAGCAGTACTTC.

CDR3 amino acids: CASSRTGGSGELFF. In DNA form, the CDR3 reads TGTGCCAGCAGCCGGACAGGGGGTTCCGGGGAGCTGTTTTTT. The V call is TRBV7-9, the J call TRBJ2-2, with 10 bases matching TRBD1. CDR1 is SEHNR and CDR2 is FQNEAQ in the germline V gene (reference sequence). V gave up 5 bases and J gave up 6 bases; unmatched junction bases: 3. CDR3 size: 14 residues.

The V gene is TRBV7-3, the J gene TRBJ2-1, with 11 bases fitting TRBD2. CDR1 is SGHTA, CDR2 FQGTGA, per germline. After removal of 5 bases from V and 4 bases from J, the junction contained 7 bases not matched to a gene. The CDR3 totals 16 residues. The CDR3 loop reads CASSESGTSGYNEQFF. The CDR3 DNA sequence: TGTGCCAGCAGCGAGTCCGGGACTAGCGGTTACAATGAGCAGTTCTTC.

This chain uses TRBV14 with TRBJ2-1; 9 bases agree with TRBD2. The germline V gene has CDR1 SGHDN and CDR2 FVKESK. After removal of 0 bases from V and 5 bases from J, the junction contained 5 bases not matched to a gene. The CDR3 runs 16 residues. This CDR3 reads CASSQDYVAGDNEQFF. Written as DNA, the CDR3 is TGTGCCAGCAGCCAAGATTATGTAGCGGGAGACAATGAGCAGTTCTTC.

The chain carries TRBV27 and TRBJ2-5; D gene uncertain. This CDR3 has 13 amino acids. V was pared by 8 bases and J by 2 bases, with 12 bases between. Germline V gives CDR1 MNHEY, CDR2 SMNVEV (reference sequence). CDR3 residues: CASSSWVQETQYF. The CDR3 region has the DNA TGTGCCAGCTCTTCTTGGGTTCAAGAGACCCAGTACTTC.

CDR3 protein: CASTERGNPSGANVLTF. The DNA of the CDR3 is TGTGCCAGCACCGAAAGGGGAAATCCCTCTGGGGCCAACGTCCTGACTTTC. The chain links TRBV2 to TRBJ2-6; D may be TRBD1 (5 bases). Trimming shortened V by 7 bases and J by 0 bases, and 16 bases separated the two germline ends. The germline gives CDR1 SNHLY, CDR2 FYNNEI. The CDR3 has 17 amino acids.

This chain uses TRBV6-6 with TRBJ2-7; TRBD1 might be the D (5 bases). V was clipped by 2 bases and J by 2 bases, with 13 bases between them. Germline V gives CDR1 MNHNY, CDR2 SVGAGI (reference sequence). The CDR3 loop spans 15 amino acids. CDR3 sequence (DNA): TGTGCCAGCAGTTACGACAGCCCCCTTACCTACGAGCAGTACTTC. This gives the protein CASSYDSPLTYEQYF.

The J gene is TRBJ2-7, the V gene TRBV7-2, with D unclear. The CDR3 spans 17 residues. Germline values: CDR1 SGHTA, CDR2 FQGNSA. V lost 4 bases, J lost 2 bases, and 21 bases lay in between. CDR3 amino acids: CASSYEGLSRTPYEQYF. CDR3 nucleotide sequence: TGTGCCAGCAGCTACGAAGGCCTTTCGCGGACCCCCTACGAGCAGTACTTC.

This clone is a singleton in its sample. This chain connects TRBV19 to TRBJ1-6; D unresolved. Deletions cut 6 bases from V and 13 bases from J, with 22 bases between. The CDR3 is made up of 15 amino acids. CDR1 and CDR2 from the germline V gene are LNHDA and SQIVND (reference sequence). The CDR3 sequence: CASSRSGRILSPLHF. CDR3 nucleotides: TGTGCCAGTAGCCGAAGTGGACGGATTCTTTCCCCCCTCCACTTT.

J is TRBJ1-5 and V is TRBV6-5; possibly TRBD1 for D (6 bases). CDR1 is MNHEY, CDR2 SVGAGI, per germline. The CDR3 has 15 amino acids. V lost 6 bases, J lost 8 bases, and 20 bases lay in between. CDR3 nucleotides: TGTGCCAGCAGCCCCATTGGGGGCAGGGGTGAGCCCCAGCATTTT. Amino acid sequence: CASSPIGGRGEPQHF.

A single count supports this clone. This chain links TRBV27 with TRBJ1-2; 8 bases agree with TRBD1. Germline V lookup: CDR1 MNHEY, CDR2 SMNVEV (reference sequence). CDR3 size: 13 residues. The V segment lost 3 bases and the J segment 3 bases; nucleotides outside the gene matches: 0. CDR3: CASSLGQDYGYTF. CDR3 nucleotide sequence: TGTGCCAGCAGTTTGGGACAGGACTATGGCTACACCTTC.

In nucleotides, the CDR3 is TGCGCCAGCAGCCAATTTGAGACAGGGGAATACCCCTACAACACCGGGGAGCTGTTTTTT. It specifies CASSQFETGEYPYNTGELFF. The chain recombines TRBV4-1 with TRBJ2-2; 8 bases match TRBD1. This CDR3 has 20 residues. The ends lost 2 bases at V and 2 bases at J; junction bases unmatched: 16. Per the germline V gene, CDR1 is MGHRA and CDR2 is YSYEKL.

The chain uses TRBV11-2 and TRBJ2-7, with D possibly matching TRBD1 (6 bases). There are 14 residues in the CDR3. Trimming left V 5 bases short and J 1 base short, with 12 bases between. Germline-derived CDR1 and CDR2 are SGHAT and FQNNGV. The CDR3 is CASSHRTVSYEQYF. CDR3 nucleotides: TGTGCCAGCAGCCACCGGACAGTGTCCTACGAGCAGTACTTC.

The genes are TRBV11-3 and TRBJ2-1, with D hard to call. Trimming took off 1 base at V and 9 bases at J, with 7 bases between the two ends. This CDR3 is 12 amino acids long. Germline V gene sequence: CDR1 SGHNT, CDR2 YENEEA. The CDR3: CASSLGSSEQFF. DNA for the CDR3: TGTGCCAGCAGCTTAGGGTCAAGTGAGCAGTTCTTC.

The CDR3 loop is CASSLGQNYGYTF. Here the CDR3 DNA reads TGTGCCAGCAGCTTAGGACAGAACTATGGCTACACCTTC. V is TRBV13 and J is TRBJ1-2; D unresolved. The CDR3 has 13 amino acids. V lost 0 bases, J lost 2 bases, and 4 bases lay in between. From germline, CDR1 is PRHDT and CDR2 FYEKMQ (reference sequence).

The V and J genes are TRBV10-1 and TRBJ2-1, with TRBD2 matching 8 bases. The germline V gene has CDR1 WNHNN and CDR2 SYGVQD (reference sequence). V lost 5 bases, J lost 7 bases, and 7 bases stayed unmatched. The CDR3 extends over 14 amino acids. The CDR3 region is CASSPGLEVNEQFF. The CDR3 coding sequence is TGCGCCAGCAGTCCGGGACTAGAGGTGAATGAGCAGTTCTTC.